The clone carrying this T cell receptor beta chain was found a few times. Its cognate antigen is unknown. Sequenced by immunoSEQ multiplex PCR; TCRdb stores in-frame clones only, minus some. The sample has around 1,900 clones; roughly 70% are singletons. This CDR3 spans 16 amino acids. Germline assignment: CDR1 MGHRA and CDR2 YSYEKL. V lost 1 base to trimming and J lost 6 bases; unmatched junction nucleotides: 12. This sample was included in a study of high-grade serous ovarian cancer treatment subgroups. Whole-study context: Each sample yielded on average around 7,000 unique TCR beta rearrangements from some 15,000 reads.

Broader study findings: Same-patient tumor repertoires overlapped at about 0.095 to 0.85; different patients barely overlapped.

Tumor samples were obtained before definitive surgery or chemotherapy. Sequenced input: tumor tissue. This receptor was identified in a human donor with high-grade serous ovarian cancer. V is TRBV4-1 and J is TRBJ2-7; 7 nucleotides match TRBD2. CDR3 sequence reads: CASSQVSAGVPPEQYF. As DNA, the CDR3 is TGCGCCAGCAGCCAAGTTTCTGCGGGAGTGCCCCCCGAGCAGTACTTC.